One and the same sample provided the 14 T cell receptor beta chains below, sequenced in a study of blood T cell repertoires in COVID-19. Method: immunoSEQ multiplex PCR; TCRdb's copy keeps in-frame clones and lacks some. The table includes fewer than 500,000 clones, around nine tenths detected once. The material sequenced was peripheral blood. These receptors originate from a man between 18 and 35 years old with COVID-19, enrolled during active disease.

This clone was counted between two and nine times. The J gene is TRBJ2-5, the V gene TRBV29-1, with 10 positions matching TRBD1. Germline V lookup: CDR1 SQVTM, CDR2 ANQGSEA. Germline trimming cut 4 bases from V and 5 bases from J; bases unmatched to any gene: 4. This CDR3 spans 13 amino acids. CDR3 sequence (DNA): TGCAGCGTTGGTAGGACAGGGGGGGAGACCCAGTACTTC. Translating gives CSVGRTGGETQYF.

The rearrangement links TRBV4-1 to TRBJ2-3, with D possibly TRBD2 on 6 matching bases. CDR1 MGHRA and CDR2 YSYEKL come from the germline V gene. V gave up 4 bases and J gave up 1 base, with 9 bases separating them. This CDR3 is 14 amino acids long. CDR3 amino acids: CASSPGGRTDTQYF. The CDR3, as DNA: TGCGCCAGCAGCCCCGGGGGACGCACAGATACGCAGTATTTT.

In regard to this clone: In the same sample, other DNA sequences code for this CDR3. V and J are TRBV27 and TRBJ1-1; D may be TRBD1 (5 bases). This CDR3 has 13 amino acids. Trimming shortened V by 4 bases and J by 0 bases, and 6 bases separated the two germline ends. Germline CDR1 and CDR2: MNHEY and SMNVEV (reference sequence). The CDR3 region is CASSSGLNTEAFF. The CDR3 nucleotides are TGTGCCAGCAGTTCAGGGCTGAACACTGAAGCTTTCTTT.

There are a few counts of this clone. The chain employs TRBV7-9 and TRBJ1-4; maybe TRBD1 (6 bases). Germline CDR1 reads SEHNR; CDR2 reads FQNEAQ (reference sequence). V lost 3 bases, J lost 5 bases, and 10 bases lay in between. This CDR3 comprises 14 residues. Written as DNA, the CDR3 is TGTGCCAGCAGCTTTGGGACATTCAATGAAAAACTGTTTTTT. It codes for CASSFGTFNEKLFF.

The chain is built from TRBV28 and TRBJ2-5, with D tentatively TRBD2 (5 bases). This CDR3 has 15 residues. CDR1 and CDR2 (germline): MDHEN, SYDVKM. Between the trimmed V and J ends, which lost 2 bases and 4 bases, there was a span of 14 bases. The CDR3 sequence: CASSLITGTRETQYF. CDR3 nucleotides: TGTGCCAGCAGTTTAATTACGGGAACTAGAGAGACCCAGTACTTC.

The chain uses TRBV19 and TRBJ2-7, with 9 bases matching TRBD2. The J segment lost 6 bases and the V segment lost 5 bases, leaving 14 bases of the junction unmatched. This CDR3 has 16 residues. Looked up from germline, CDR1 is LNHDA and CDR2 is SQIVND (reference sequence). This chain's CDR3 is CASSSRSGSGFSEQYF. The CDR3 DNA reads TGTGCCAGTAGTTCCCGTAGCGGGAGTGGGTTCTCCGAGCAGTACTTC.

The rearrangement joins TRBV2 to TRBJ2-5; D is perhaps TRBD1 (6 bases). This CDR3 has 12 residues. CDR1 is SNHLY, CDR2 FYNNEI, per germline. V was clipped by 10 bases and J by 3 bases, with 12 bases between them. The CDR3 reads CATKRTEETQYF. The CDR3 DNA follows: TGTGCCACCAAAAGGACAGAAGAGACCCAGTACTTC.

The CDR3 bases are TGTGCCAGCAGCTTGAAGGCAGGGGATGGCTACACCTTC. The encoded protein is CASSLKAGDGYTF. J is TRBJ1-2 and V is TRBV5-4, with D possibly matching TRBD1 (6 bases). This CDR3 comprises 13 residues. Germline V gene data show CDR1 as SGHNT and CDR2 as YYREEE (reference sequence). With 1 base removed from V and 6 bases from J, the gap between germline ends came to 10 bases.

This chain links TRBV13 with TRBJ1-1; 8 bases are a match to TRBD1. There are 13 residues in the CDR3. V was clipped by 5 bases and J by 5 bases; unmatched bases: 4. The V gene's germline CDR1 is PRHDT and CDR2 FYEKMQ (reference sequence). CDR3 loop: CASSRDRFTEAFF. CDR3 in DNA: TGTGCCAGCAGCAGGGACAGGTTTACTGAAGCTTTCTTT.

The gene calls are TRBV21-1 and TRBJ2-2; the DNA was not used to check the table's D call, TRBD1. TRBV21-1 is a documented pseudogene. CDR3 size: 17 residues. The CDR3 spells CASSKGHGTGVSGELFF. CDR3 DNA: TGTGCCAGCAGCAAAGGCCACGGGACAGGGGTAAGCGGGGAGCTGTTTTTT.

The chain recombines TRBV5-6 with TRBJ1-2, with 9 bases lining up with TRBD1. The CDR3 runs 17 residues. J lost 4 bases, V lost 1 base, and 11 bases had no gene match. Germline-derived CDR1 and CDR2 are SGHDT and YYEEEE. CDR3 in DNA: TGTGCCAGCAGCTTGTCACCGGGACAGGGATCGGGCTATGGCTACACCTTC. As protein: CASSLSPGQGSGYGYTF.

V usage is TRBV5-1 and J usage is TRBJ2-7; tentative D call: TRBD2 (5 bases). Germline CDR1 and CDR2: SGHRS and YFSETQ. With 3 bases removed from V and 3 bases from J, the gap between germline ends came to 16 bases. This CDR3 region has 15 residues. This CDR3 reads CASSWAGAGGYEQYF. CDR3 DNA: TGCGCCAGCAGCTGGGCAGGCGCGGGTGGCTACGAGCAGTACTTC.

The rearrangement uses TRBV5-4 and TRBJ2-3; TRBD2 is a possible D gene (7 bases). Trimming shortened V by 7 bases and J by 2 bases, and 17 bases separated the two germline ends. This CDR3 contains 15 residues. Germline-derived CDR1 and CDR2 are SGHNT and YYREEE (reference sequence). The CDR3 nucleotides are TGTGCCAGCGGATCACAGGGAGGGACCACAGATACGCAGTATTTT. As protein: CASGSQGGTTDTQYF.

The CDR3 loop reads CASSESGLAGDEQYF. The CDR3 DNA reads as TGTGCCAGCAGCGAATCAGGACTAGCGGGAGACGAGCAGTACTTC. This sequence joins TRBV9 and TRBJ2-7; 13 bases fit TRBD2. J lost 5 bases, V lost 3 bases, and 5 bases had no gene match. This CDR3 spans 15 amino acids. Germline V gives CDR1 SGDLS, CDR2 YYNGEE.